These 30 T cell receptor beta chains originate from one sample sequenced in a study of early T cells in non-severe SARS-CoV-2 infection. TCRdb itself ran the 5' RACE reads through MiXCR, one entry per CDR3 protein. The sample holds 30,000 or so distinct CDR3 sequences, 5.2% seen once. Input material: whole blood. The receptors here all came from an adult who was a healthcare worker with PCR-confirmed SARS-CoV-2 infection or an uninfected control (not recorded which).

This clonotype was counted many times. V usage is TRBV7-9 and J usage is TRBJ2-3; D is possibly TRBD1 or TRBD2 (5 bases each). The CDR3 runs to 12 residues. The V end was cut by 5 bases, the J end by 6 bases, with 9 bases between. Germline V lookup: CDR1 SEHNR, CDR2 FQNEAQ (reference sequence). The CDR3 DNA reads TGTGCCAGCAGCCGTGGGGACGATACGCAGTATTTT. Its translation is CASSRGDDTQYF.

With respect to this clonotype: The junction departs from germline at one end; a sequencing error may be responsible. The chain couples TRBV7-8 to TRBJ1-3; D is possibly TRBD1 (5 bases). This CDR3 spans 16 amino acids. Germline loops: CDR1 SGHVS, CDR2 FQNEAQ. DNA of the CDR3: TGTGCCAGCAGCTTAGGTGGCGGGGGTGGAGGAAACATCATATATTTT. This sequence encodes CASSLGGGGGGNIIYF.

As to this clonotype: Just one base apart from a much larger clone, this may be a read error. The CDR3 is CASVLEAHTQGTANQPQHF. As DNA, the CDR3 is TGTGCCAGCGTCCTCGAGGCTCACACACAGGGGACTGCAAATCAGCCCCAGCATTTT. The genes are TRBV21-1 and TRBJ1-5; the table's D call TRBD1 went unverified against the DNA. TRBV21-1 is a known pseudogene. The length of the CDR3 is 19 residues.

J is TRBJ1-5 and V is TRBV7-8; D is undetermined. Germline lookup yields CDR1 SGHVS and CDR2 FQNEAQ. Trimming took 5 bases from V and 3 from J, leaving 5 bases between them. The CDR3 length is 12 residues. This chain's CDR3 is CASSPANQPQHF. CDR3 nucleotide sequence: TGTGCCAGCAGCCCCGCCAATCAGCCCCAGCATTTT.

This clonotype was seen at least ten times. This chain links TRBV29-1 with TRBJ1-1, with D unresolved. Between the trimmed V and J ends, which lost 7 bases and 1 base, there was a span of 13 bases. This CDR3 is 13 amino acids long. Germline-derived CDR1 and CDR2 are SQVTM and ANQGSEA. The CDR3 loop is CSERWDANTEAFF. The CDR3 DNA reads as TGCAGCGAGAGGTGGGATGCGAACACTGAAGCTTTCTTT.

The chain uses TRBV20-1 and TRBJ1-3; D unresolved. V dropped 6 bases and J dropped 0 bases, with 12 bases sitting between them. The germline V gene has CDR1 DFQATT and CDR2 SNEGSKA (reference sequence). The CDR3 length is 14 residues. CDR3 in DNA: TGCAGTGCAATACAGTTCACCTCTGGAAACACCATATATTTT. Its protein product is CSAIQFTSGNTIYF.

In this sample, this clonotype turned up many times. The rearrangement links TRBV7-9 to TRBJ1-2; D not certain. Deletions cut 2 bases from V and 4 bases from J, with 14 bases between. Germline values: CDR1 SEHNR, CDR2 FQNEAQ (reference sequence). The CDR3 is 15 amino acids. CDR3 region: CASSLIGGRPYGYTF. The CDR3 DNA reads as TGTGCCAGCAGCTTAATCGGTGGCAGACCCTATGGCTACACCTTC.

This clonotype appeared many times. DNA for the CDR3: TGTGCCAGCAGTGAAGAAGGGGGCACTGGGGCCAACGTCCTGACTTTC. Protein product: CASSEEGGTGANVLTF. The chain employs TRBV6-1 and TRBJ2-6; TRBD1 matches 7 bases. The V gene end was trimmed by 1 base and the J gene end by 2 bases; junction bases not matched to a gene: 2. Germline V lookup: CDR1 MNHNS, CDR2 SASEGT. This CDR3 spans 16 amino acids.

This clonotype was counted at least ten times. The rearrangement links TRBV28 to TRBJ2-7; 7 nucleotides agree with TRBD1. Losses at the gene ends were 0 bases for V and 7 bases for J; bases not matched to a gene: 6. Germline CDR1 reads MDHEN; CDR2 reads SYDVKM. The CDR3 covers 14 residues. This CDR3 is CASSLWVQGREQYF. The CDR3 DNA is TGTGCCAGCAGTTTATGGGTACAGGGGCGAGAGCAGTACTTC.

The table lists this clonotype with a few counts. The chain has TRBV29-1 and TRBJ2-3; TRBD1 aligns across 7 bases. The trim removed 3 bases at V and 2 bases at J, leaving 8 bases unmatched. This CDR3 comprises 15 residues. CDR1 is SQVTM and CDR2 is ANQGSEA in the germline V gene. The CDR3 DNA reads as TGCAGCGTTGAGACCCATGACAGGGCCACAGATACGCAGTATTTT. Protein sequence: CSVETHDRATDTQYF.

This chain joins TRBV4-3 and TRBJ2-1; the D is unclear. V shed 0 bases and J shed 3 bases, with 9 bases lying between them. CDR1 and CDR2 from the germline V gene are LGHNA and YSLEER. The CDR3 spans 15 residues. CDR3 in DNA: TGCGCCAGCAGCCAAGATACCCACAACTACAATGAGCAGTTCTTC. It yields the protein CASSQDTHNYNEQFF.

In this sample, this clonotype turned up many times. The J gene is TRBJ2-2, the V gene TRBV5-1, with a possible D match to TRBD1 (6 bases). The CDR3 runs to 16 residues. Germline-derived CDR1 and CDR2 are SGHRS and YFSETQ. The germline V and J ends were trimmed by 0 bases and 0 bases, with 9 bases remaining between them. CDR3 amino acids: CASSLVAGANTGELFF. The CDR3 DNA is TGCGCCAGCAGCTTGGTTGCAGGGGCGAACACCGGGGAGCTGTTTTTT. Combining the CDR3 with reference TRBV5-1 and TRBJ2-2 gives the whole variable domain KAGVTQTPRYLIKTRGQQVTLSCSPISGHRSVSWYQQTPGQGLQFLFEYFSETQRNKGNFPGRFSGRQFSNSRSEMNVSTLELGDSALYLCASSLVAGANTGELFFGEGSRLTVL.

V is TRBV7-2 and J is TRBJ2-1; D gene uncertain. The CDR3 sequence is 11 residues long. Germline loops: CDR1 SGHTA, CDR2 FQGNSA. V lost 6 bases to trimming and J lost 5 bases, with 5 bases between them. CDR3 loop: CASRLHNEQFF. CDR3 DNA: TGTGCCAGCAGGCTCCACAATGAGCAGTTCTTC.

As DNA, the CDR3 is TGTGCCAGCAGTTGGTATAGCAATCAGCCCCAGCATTTT. Translation: CASSWYSNQPQHF. The chain links TRBV28 to TRBJ1-5; D ambiguous. The V end lost 4 bases, the J end lost 0 bases, and 4 bases lay between the germline ends. The CDR3 runs 13 residues. Germline V CDR1 and CDR2: MDHEN, SYDVKM.

This chain links TRBV6-2 or TRBV6-3 with TRBJ2-7; D unresolved. V was shortened by 2 bases and J by 0 bases, with 20 bases between the two germline ends. This CDR3 comprises 18 residues. CDR1 is MNHEY, CDR2 SVGEGT, per germline. CDR3 loop: CASSYDPLQSLSSYEQYF. The CDR3 nucleotides read TGTGCCAGCAGTTACGATCCGCTCCAATCATTGAGCTCCTACGAGCAGTACTTC.

This clonotype turned up a few times. This chain links TRBV5-4 with TRBJ2-4, with 8 bases matching TRBD1. This CDR3 is built from 18 residues. V dropped 3 bases and J dropped 2; count of bases not matched to a gene: 13. Germline CDR1 is SGHNT and CDR2 is YYREEE (reference sequence). This CDR3 reads CASSSEQGGTLSKNIQYF. For the CDR3, the DNA is TGTGCCAGCAGCTCGGAACAGGGGGGCACTCTCTCCAAAAACATTCAGTACTTC.

This chain uses TRBV7-2 with TRBJ2-1; the D gene is possibly TRBD1 (6 bases). Trimming left V 3 bases short and J 9 bases short, with 15 bases between. This CDR3 spans 14 amino acids. The V gene's germline CDR1 is SGHTA and CDR2 FQGNSA. The CDR3 loop reads CASSFFSRQAEQFF. The CDR3 nucleotides are TGTGCCAGCAGCTTTTTCAGCCGACAGGCTGAGCAGTTCTTC.

The chain links TRBV27 to TRBJ1-4; tentative D call: TRBD1 (5 bases). The CDR3 runs 17 residues. V lost 2 bases and J lost 6, with 19 bases in between. Germline values: CDR1 MNHEY, CDR2 SMNVEV (reference sequence). The CDR3: CASSLIWGYSRDEKLFF. The CDR3 DNA reads as TGTGCCAGCAGTTTAATTTGGGGGTACAGTAGGGATGAAAAACTGTTTTTT.

This clonotype was recorded a few times. V usage is TRBV7-9 and J usage is TRBJ2-6; D is perhaps TRBD1 (7 bases). The germline V gene has CDR1 SEHNR and CDR2 FQNEAQ (reference sequence). The CDR3 has 17 residues. The V end lost 5 bases, the J end lost 2 bases, and 16 bases lay between the germline ends. The CDR3 coding sequence is TGTGCCAGCAGCCGCGGGACAGTCAGGCCTGGGGCCAACGTCCTGACTTTC. Its protein product is CASSRGTVRPGANVLTF.

This clonotype was counted a few times. In DNA form, the CDR3 reads TGTGCCAGCTCACCGAACCTGGGGGTCGGGACTAGCGGGAGGTCTTCCTACGAGCAGTACTTC. Protein sequence: CASSPNLGVGTSGRSSYEQYF. This rearrangement joins TRBV18 to TRBJ2-7, with 15 bases aligning to TRBD2. J lost 1 base, V lost 3 bases, and 16 bases had no gene match. The CDR3 has 21 residues. Germline CDR1 reads KGHSH; CDR2 reads LQKENI. Looking up the rest from reference TRBV18 and TRBJ2-7 gives the full variable domain: NAGVMQNPRHLVRRRGQEARLRCSPMKGHSHVYWYRQLPEEGLKFMVYLQKENIIDESGMPKERFSAEFPKEGPSILRIQQVVRGDSAAYFCASSPNLGVGTSGRSSYEQYFGPGTRLTVT.

V and J are TRBV5-4 and TRBJ2-1; TRBD2 aligns across 11 bases. The CDR3 spans 16 residues. J lost 6 bases, V lost 0 bases, and 5 bases had no gene match. Germline V CDR1 and CDR2: SGHNT, YYREEE (reference sequence). CDR3 protein: CASSLGLAGGGNEQFF. The CDR3 nucleotides are TGTGCCAGCAGCTTGGGGCTAGCGGGAGGTGGCAATGAGCAGTTCTTC.

The J gene is TRBJ2-5, the V gene TRBV14; 8 bases are shared with TRBD2. The CDR3 length is 14 residues. Germline CDR1 SGHDN, CDR2 FVKESK. V lost 4 bases and J lost 1; bases outside the gene matches: 2. CDR3 in amino acids: CASSRAGGQETQYF. The CDR3 DNA follows: TGTGCCAGCAGCCGCGCGGGAGGCCAAGAGACCCAGTACTTC. Filled out from reference TRBV14 and TRBJ2-5, the complete variable domain reads EAGVTQFPSHSVIEKGQTVTLRCDPISGHDNLYWYRRVMGKEIKFLLHFVKESKQDESGMPNNRFLAERTGGTYSTLKVQPAELEDSGVYFCASSRAGGQETQYFGPGTRLLVL.

The table lists this clonotype with many counts. The chain carries TRBV11-2 and TRBJ2-6, with D maybe TRBD2 (5 bases). V was cut by 5 bases and J by 0 bases, with 14 bases left in between. Germline lookup yields CDR1 SGHAT and CDR2 FQNNGV. This CDR3 comprises 17 residues. The CDR3 DNA reads as TGTGCCAGCAGCCAAAGTTCGACTACCTCTGGGGCCAACGTCCTGACTTTC. It is translated as CASSQSSTTSGANVLTF.

This clonotype has a count of ten or more. The V and J genes are TRBV12-5 and TRBJ2-1; D is undetermined. V dropped 5 bases and J dropped 0 bases, with 11 bases sitting between them. The germline V gene encodes CDR1 LGHNT and CDR2 FRNRAP. CDR3 length equals 15 residues. The CDR3 region has the DNA TGTGCTAGTGGTCTAATCGAGAGCTCCTACAATGAGCAGTTCTTC. Its translation is CASGLIESSYNEQFF.

The chain recombines TRBV20-1 with TRBJ2-7; TRBD2 matches 9 bases. CDR1 DFQATT and CDR2 SNEGSKA come from the germline V gene (reference sequence). With 3 bases clipped from V and 0 bases from J, the junction kept 6 bases outside the gene matches. The CDR3 loop spans 15 amino acids. The CDR3 DNA sequence: TGCAGTGCTAGTGCCGGGACTAGCAGCTCCTACGAGCAGTACTTC. This codes for CSASAGTSSSYEQYF.

This clonotype showed up many times. The chain carries TRBV5-6 and TRBJ2-1, with 7 bases lining up with TRBD2. V lost 3 bases to trimming and J lost 3 bases; unmatched junction nucleotides: 3. The CDR3 covers 14 residues. Germline V gives CDR1 SGHDT, CDR2 YYEEEE. The CDR3 DNA follows: TGTGCCAGCAGCTCAAGCGGGAACTACAATGAGCAGTTCTTC. Translated, it gives CASSSSGNYNEQFF.

This clonotype was recorded many times. V is TRBV7-6 and J is TRBJ1-2; the D gene is possibly TRBD1 (6 bases). Trimming left V 2 bases short and J 2 bases short, with 12 bases between. There are 15 residues in the CDR3. Germline CDR1 SGHVS, CDR2 FNYEAQ. CDR3 loop: CASSLRTDPNYGYTF. CDR3 DNA: TGTGCCAGCAGCTTAAGGACAGACCCAAACTATGGCTACACCTTC. Looking up the rest from reference TRBV7-6 and TRBJ1-2 gives the full variable domain: GAGVSQSPRYKVTKRGQDVALRCDPISGHVSLYWYRQALGQGPEFLTYFNYEAQQDKSGLPNDRFSAERPEGSISTLTIQRTEQRDSAMYRCASSLRTDPNYGYTFGSGTRLTVV.

This clonotype showed up many times. The rearrangement links TRBV7-3 to TRBJ1-1; D is undetermined. V dropped 4 bases and J dropped 1 base, with 7 bases sitting between them. This CDR3 is 13 amino acids long. Germline V gene sequence: CDR1 SGHTA, CDR2 FQGTGA. CDR3 in amino acids: CASSSERNTEAFF. CDR3 DNA sequence: TGTGCCAGCAGCTCAGAGAGGAACACTGAAGCTTTCTTT.

This clonotype has ten or more counts. This chain joins TRBV18 and TRBJ1-1, with D possibly matching TRBD1 (6 bases). There are 13 residues in the CDR3. Trimming removed 6 bases at V and 5 bases at J, with 13 bases between. Germline-derived CDR1 and CDR2 are KGHSH and LQKENI. The CDR3 here is CASSPDRSTEAFF. The CDR3 nucleotides are TGTGCCAGCTCGCCCGACAGGTCAACTGAAGCTTTCTTT.

This clonotype was recorded a few times. The chain recombines TRBV11-3 with TRBJ2-1; no reliable D call. The germline gives CDR1 SGHNT, CDR2 YENEEA. This CDR3 spans 12 amino acids. Between the trimmed V and J ends, which lost 4 bases and 4 bases, there was a span of 5 bases. This CDR3 is CASSYRYNEQFF. DNA of the CDR3: TGTGCCAGCAGCTATCGTTACAATGAGCAGTTCTTC. Full variable domain (rest looked up from reference TRBV11-3 and TRBJ2-1): EAGVVQSPRYKIIEKKQPVAFWCNPISGHNTLYWYLQNLGQGPELLIRYENEEAVDDSQLPKDRFSAERLKGVDSTLKIQPAELGDSAVYLCASSYRYNEQFFGPGTRLTVL.